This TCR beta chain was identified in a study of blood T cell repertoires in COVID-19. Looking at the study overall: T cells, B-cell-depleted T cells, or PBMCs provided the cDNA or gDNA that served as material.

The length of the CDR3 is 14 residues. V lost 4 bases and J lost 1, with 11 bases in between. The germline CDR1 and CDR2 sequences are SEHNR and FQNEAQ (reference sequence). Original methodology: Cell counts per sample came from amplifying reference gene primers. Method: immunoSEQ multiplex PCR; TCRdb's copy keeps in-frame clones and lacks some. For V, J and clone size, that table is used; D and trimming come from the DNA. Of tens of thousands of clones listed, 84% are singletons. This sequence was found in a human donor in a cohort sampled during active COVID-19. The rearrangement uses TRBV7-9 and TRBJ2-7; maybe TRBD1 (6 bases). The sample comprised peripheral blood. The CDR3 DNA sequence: TGTGCCAGCAGCTCCTTCCAGGGGTCCTACGAGCAGTACTTC. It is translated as CASSSFQGSYEQYF.